The present TCR beta chain was sequenced within a study of T-cell reconstitution after alpha-beta-depleted transplantation in children. Remarks on this clonotype: Its matching antigen is unknown.

The TCRbeta library incorporated unique molecular identifiers. TCRdb fed the PCR reads into MiXCR, producing one record per CDR3 protein. Of hundreds of thousands of distinct CDR3 sequences listed, 13% are singletons. This CDR3 spans 15 amino acids. Trimming pared 4 bases from V and 2 bases from J, leaving 13 bases between. The germline V gene has CDR1 SGHVS and CDR2 FQNEAQ. Overall study findings and caveats: About two months after transplant, alpha-beta T cells reportedly came from several hundred expanded graft clones.

Source: PBMCs, mostly from graft donor cells, taken 360 days after TCRalphabeta/CD19-depleted stem cell transplant. The chain joins TRBV7-8 to TRBJ2-3; D possibly corresponds to TRBD2 (5 bases). The clonotype was recovered from a male patient under 18 who had a stem cell transplant for acute myeloid leukemia, so the T cells may come from the graft donor. This CDR3 is CASSSTTGFTDTQYF. CDR3 coding DNA: TGTGCCAGCAGCTCGACGACGGGATTCACAGATACGCAGTATTTT.